What follows are 28 T cell receptor beta chains derived from one specimen sequenced in a study of CD8+CD57+ T cells in acquired aplastic anemia. Template material for TCR beta VDJ and CDR3 profiling consisted of genomic DNA. In TCRdb, the reads were re-called with MiXCR into one record per CDR3 protein. The sample holds about 110,000 distinct CDR3 sequences, 51% seen once. Sequencing was done on a sample of sorted CD4+, CD8+, or CD8+CD57+ T cells (not recorded which) from PBMCs. All receptors derive from a human donor in good health, serving as a control.

Of note for this clonotype: Relative to the germline gene, one junction end is altered; a read error may explain this. The rearrangement joins TRBV15 to TRBJ2-2; D tentatively fits TRBD1 or TRBD2 (5 bases each). Germline CDR1 reads LNHNV; CDR2 reads YYDKDF (reference sequence). The CDR3 loop spans 14 amino acids. The CDR3 loop reads CATQDSAGSGELLF. In nucleotides, the CDR3 is TGTGCCACGCAAGACAGTGCTGGGTCCGGGGAGCTGCTTTTT.

In its sample, this clonotype was seen many times. The chain recombines TRBV12-3 or TRBV12-4 with TRBJ1-2; D is unclear. V lost 6 bases to trimming and J lost 8 bases, with 19 bases between them. The CDR3 loop spans 14 amino acids. CDR3 residues: CASSSGWHGEGYTF. CDR3 in DNA: TGTGCCAGCAGCAGCGGGTGGCACGGCGAGGGCTACACCTTC.

This chain connects TRBV9 to TRBJ1-1, with unresolved D. Germline V gene lookup returns CDR1 SGDLS and CDR2 YYNGEE. The CDR3 sequence is 12 residues long. V was pared by 2 bases and J by 4 bases, with 6 bases between. The CDR3 DNA follows: TGTGCCAGCAGCGTGGGAGGCACTGAAGCTTTCTTT. Protein sequence: CASSVGGTEAFF.

The gene calls are TRBV2 and TRBJ1-1; possible D gene TRBD1, 6 bases. With 3 bases removed from V and 3 bases from J, the gap between germline ends came to 14 bases. CDR1 SNHLY and CDR2 FYNNEI come from the germline V gene. This CDR3 region has 15 residues. CDR3 nucleotide sequence: TGTGCCAGCAGTGATCAGGGGCGCAGAGACACTGAAGCTTTCTTT. Translated: CASSDQGRRDTEAFF.

In this sample, this clonotype turned up once. This sequence joins TRBV7-8 and TRBJ1-2; TRBD1 matches at 10 bases. This CDR3 contains 14 residues. From germline, CDR1 is SGHVS and CDR2 FQNEAQ. J lost 7 bases, V lost 5 bases, and 7 bases had no gene match. CDR3 in amino acids: CASSPRTGGGGYTF. In DNA form, the CDR3 reads TGTGCCAGCAGCCCCCGGACAGGGGGGGGTGGCTACACCTTC. The variable domain in full, completed from reference TRBV7-8 and TRBJ1-2, reads GAGVSQSPRYKVAKRGQDVALRCDPISGHVSLFWYQQALGQGPEFLTYFQNEAQLDKSGLPSDRFFAERPEGSVSTLKIQRTQQEDSAVYLCASSPRTGGGGYTFGSGTRLTVV.

This clonotype was detected once. The V and J genes are TRBV9 and TRBJ1-2, with a tentative D call TRBD1 (5 bases). Trimming shortened V by 3 bases and J by 7 bases, and 19 bases separated the two germline ends. The germline gives CDR1 SGDLS, CDR2 YYNGEE. The CDR3 runs 15 residues. The CDR3 coding sequence is TGTGCCAGCAGCGCTTCACTGGAGGGGATTGGTGGCTACACCTTC. Translated, it gives CASSASLEGIGGYTF.

The genes are TRBV29-1 and TRBJ1-3; 7 nucleotides line up with TRBD1. The CDR3 length is 13 residues. V lost 4 bases and J lost 5; bases outside the gene matches: 5. Germline V lookup: CDR1 SQVTM, CDR2 ANQGSEA. Written as DNA, the CDR3 is TGCAGCGTTGCGCAGGGGGACAGAAACACCATATATTTT. This encodes CSVAQGDRNTIYF.

This chain connects TRBV29-1 to TRBJ1-5; D is perhaps TRBD1 (5 bases). The V end was cut by 4 bases, the J end by 3 bases, with 16 bases between. The CDR3 has 15 amino acids. Germline V gene data show CDR1 as SQVTM and CDR2 as ANQGSEA. CDR3 sequence: CSVGQGADPNQPQHF. CDR3 DNA sequence: TGCAGCGTTGGGCAGGGCGCAGACCCCAATCAGCCCCAGCATTTT.

This clonotype showed up many times. The chain carries TRBV20-1 and TRBJ2-3; perhaps TRBD2 as D (6 bases). Trimming removed 8 bases from V and 0 bases from J, with 15 bases in between. CDR3 length: 14 amino acids. The germline V gene encodes CDR1 DFQATT and CDR2 SNEGSKA (reference sequence). This chain's CDR3 is CSWLEGTSTDTQYF. CDR3 sequence (DNA): TGCAGTTGGCTTGAGGGGACTAGCACAGATACGCAGTATTTT.

This chain joins TRBV19 and TRBJ1-5, with D possibly TRBD1 on 5 matching bases. Germline V CDR1 and CDR2: LNHDA, SQIVND (reference sequence). The CDR3 spans 14 residues. Trimming stripped 5 bases from V and 2 bases from J, with 10 bases between. CDR3 coding DNA: TGTGCCAGTAGTGAGACAGCCCGCAATCAGCCCCAGCATTTT. Protein sequence: CASSETARNQPQHF.

This clonotype was seen more than once but under ten times. This is likely a read error, given that the CDR3 carries no conserved phenylalanine or tryptophan at its end. V gene TRBV6-2 or TRBV6-3 combines with J gene TRBJ1-5; D remains ambiguous. Germline lookup yields CDR1 MNHEY and CDR2 SVGEGT. Trimming shortened V by 4 bases and J by 3 bases, and 10 bases separated the two germline ends. CDR3 length: 14 amino acids. The CDR3 nucleotides are TGTGCCAGCAGTTCCGGGATCCTCAATCAGCCCCAGCATTCT. Translating it yields CASSSGILNQPQHS.

This clonotype was seen at least ten times. The V gene is TRBV13, the J gene TRBJ2-7, with D possibly being TRBD2 (6 bases). Germline assignment: CDR1 PRHDT and CDR2 FYEKMQ (reference sequence). The V end lost 4 bases, the J end lost 2 bases, and 12 bases lay between the germline ends. The CDR3 covers 14 residues. CDR3: CASSSSSVTYEQYF. In DNA form, the CDR3 reads TGTGCCAGCAGCTCGTCTAGCGTGACCTACGAGCAGTACTTC. The full variable domain, in which reference TRBV13 and TRBJ2-7 provide the parts outside the CDR3, is AAGVIQSPRHLIKEKRETATLKCYPIPRHDTVYWYQQGPGQDPQFLISFYEKMQSDKGSIPDRFSAQQFSDYHSELNMSSLELGDSALYFCASSSSSVTYEQYFGPGTRLTVT.

The chain carries TRBV29-1 and TRBJ2-7; D gene unclear. The CDR3 totals 11 residues. V lost 4 bases and J 3 bases, leaving 7 bases between the germline ends. Germline V gives CDR1 SQVTM, CDR2 ANQGSEA. CDR3 region: CSVGNNYEQYF. CDR3 nucleotide sequence: TGCAGCGTTGGCAACAACTACGAGCAGTACTTC.

The J gene is TRBJ1-2, the V gene TRBV29-1, with 12 nucleotides matching TRBD1. The CDR3 covers 15 residues. Germline CDR1 and CDR2: SQVTM and ANQGSEA. The ends lost 2 bases at V and 8 bases at J; junction bases unmatched: 9. The CDR3 nucleotides are TGCAGCGTTGAATCACCGGGACAGGGGGCGAAGGGCTACACCTTC. Translating it yields CSVESPGQGAKGYTF.

This clonotype was seen at least ten times. The chain uses TRBV6-1 and TRBJ1-5; possibly TRBD1 for D (6 bases). Looked up from germline, CDR1 is MNHNS and CDR2 is SASEGT. The germline V and J ends were trimmed by 5 bases and 6 bases, with 17 bases remaining between them. This CDR3 has 15 amino acids. CDR3 sequence (DNA): TGTGCCAGCAGTCCCATGGGGGGCGAAAGTCAGCCCCAGCATTTT. It codes for CASSPMGGESQPQHF.

With regard to this clonotype: At one end the junction does not follow the germline gene, possibly because of a read error. V gene TRBV2 combines with J gene TRBJ1-1; maybe TRBD1 (5 bases). Per the germline V gene, CDR1 is SNHLY and CDR2 is FYNNEI. There are 15 residues in the CDR3. In nucleotides, the CDR3 is TGCGCCAGCAGCCAACTGTTCGGGGGATACCCTGAAGCTTTCTTT. It specifies CASSQLFGGYPEAFF. Together with reference TRBV2 and TRBJ1-1, the CDR3 gives the full variable domain: EPEVTQTPSHQVTQMGQEVILRCVPISNHLYFYWYRQILGQKVEFLVSFYNNEISEKSEIFDDQFSVERPDGSNFTLKIRSTKLEDSAMYFCASSQLFGGYPEAFFGQGTRLTVV.

V gene TRBV7-2 combines with J gene TRBJ2-7, with 12 bases that match TRBD2. CDR1 and CDR2 from the germline V gene are SGHTA and FQGNSA. The CDR3 has 15 residues. V trimming: 5 bases; J trimming: 6 bases; junction bases outside the gene matches: 8. For the CDR3, the DNA is TGTGCCAGCAGCCGACCACTAGCGGGGGGACCCGAGCAGTACTTC. Protein product: CASSRPLAGGPEQYF.

The chain is built from TRBV5-5 and TRBJ1-6, with TRBD1 matching over 7 bases. The CDR3 contains 15 residues. Germline V lookup: CDR1 SGHKS, CDR2 YYEKEE (reference sequence). J gave up 6 bases and V 4 bases, and 7 bases lay outside the gene matches. The chain's CDR3 is CASSLGTDSNSPLHF. CDR3 bases: TGTGCCAGCAGCCTGGGGACAGATTCTAATTCACCCCTCCACTTT. Variable domain in full (rest from reference TRBV5-5 and TRBJ1-6): DAGVTQSPTHLIKTRGQQVTLRCSPISGHKSVSWYQQVLGQGPQFIFQYYEKEERGRGNFPDRFSARQFPNYSSELNVNALLLGDSALYLCASSLGTDSNSPLHFGNGTRLTVT.

This clonotype showed up many times. This sequence joins TRBV4-3 and TRBJ2-1; no reliable D call. V lost 0 bases and J lost 0, with 6 bases in between. Per germline, CDR1 LGHNA and CDR2 YSLEER. This CDR3 contains 15 residues. CDR3: CASSQDSSSYNEQFF. The CDR3 DNA is TGCGCCAGCAGCCAAGATAGCTCCTCCTACAATGAGCAGTTCTTC.

The chain's CDR3 is CASSEGTEKKATQYF. The CDR3 nucleotides are TGTGCCAGCAGTGAGGGGACAGAAAAAAAGGCTACGCAGTATTTT. V gene TRBV25-1 combines with J gene TRBJ2-3; 7 bases match TRBD1. Germline lookup yields CDR1 MGHDK and CDR2 SYGVNS. This CDR3 has 15 amino acids. V shed 3 bases and J 8 bases; nucleotides not matched to a gene: 11.

The CDR3 DNA is TGTGCCAGCAGTGGGGGGGACAGGGCCAGCCACTACGAGCAGTACTTC. Its protein product is CASSGGDRASHYEQYF. The J gene is TRBJ2-7, the V gene TRBV25-1, with 9 bases aligning to TRBD1. CDR3 length equals 16 residues. V gave up 4 bases and J gave up 3 bases; unmatched junction bases: 10. CDR1 is MGHDK, CDR2 SYGVNS, per germline.

The chain uses TRBV10-2 and TRBJ1-2; D possibly corresponds to TRBD1 (5 bases). The CDR3 totals 15 residues. Looked up from germline, CDR1 is WSHSY and CDR2 is SAAADI. Trimming left V 0 bases short and J 5 bases short, with 13 bases between. CDR3 amino acids: CASSESGAGGYGYTF. Here the CDR3 DNA reads TGCGCCAGCAGTGAGTCAGGGGCAGGAGGTTATGGCTACACCTTC.

At least ten counts were recorded for this clonotype. The V and J genes are TRBV9 and TRBJ2-7; perhaps TRBD1 as D (6 bases). CDR1 SGDLS and CDR2 YYNGEE come from the germline V gene. This CDR3 spans 14 amino acids. Trimming took 4 bases from V and 6 from J, leaving 17 bases between them. CDR3 nucleotides: TGTGCCAGCAGCCCCAGGTTACAGGGATCCGAGCAGTACTTC. Amino acid sequence: CASSPRLQGSEQYF.

This clonotype has at least ten counts. The chain combines TRBV20-1 with TRBJ2-3; D is tentatively TRBD1 or TRBD2 (5 bases each). This CDR3 spans 15 amino acids. Trimming took off 0 bases at V and 0 bases at J, with 10 bases between the two ends. Germline loops: CDR1 DFQATT, CDR2 SNEGSKA (reference sequence). CDR3 coding DNA: TGCAGTGCTAGAGATGGGGCTAGCAGCACAGATACGCAGTATTTT. This translates into CSARDGASSTDTQYF.

The chain has TRBV7-2 and TRBJ2-7; TRBD2 might be the D (5 bases). Trimming removed 3 bases from V and 3 bases from J, with 9 bases in between. The CDR3 is 13 residues long. Germline CDR1 and CDR2: SGHTA and FQGNSA. The CDR3 spells CASSLSGLYEQYF. DNA of the CDR3: TGTGCCAGCAGCTTGAGCGGACTCTACGAGCAGTACTTC.

The table lists this clonotype with a few counts. The chain joins TRBV3-1 to TRBJ2-5; 7 nucleotides agree with TRBD1. The trim removed 4 bases at V and 5 bases at J, leaving 13 bases unmatched. The germline V gene has CDR1 LGHDT and CDR2 YNNKEL (reference sequence). The CDR3 spans 16 residues. In nucleotides, the CDR3 is TGTGCCAGCAGCCCTAGAACCTCGGACAGGCGGGAGACCCAGTACTTC. It yields the protein CASSPRTSDRRETQYF.

The rearrangement links TRBV21-1 to TRBJ2-3; the table's D call of TRBD1 was not tested on the DNA. TRBV21-1 is assigned pseudogene status. The CDR3 covers 18 residues. CDR3 in amino acids: CASSKTGGAVQGTDTQYF. Written as DNA, the CDR3 is TGTGCCAGCAGCAAGACCGGGGGGGCCGTTCAGGGCACAGATACGCAGTATTTT.

This clonotype has ten or more counts. The rearrangement links TRBV29-1 to TRBJ1-1; D gene uncertain. Germline V lookup: CDR1 SQVTM, CDR2 ANQGSEA. This CDR3 comprises 11 residues. Trimming shortened V by 4 bases and J by 5 bases, and 8 bases separated the two germline ends. The CDR3 is CSVALETEAFF. The CDR3 nucleotides are TGCAGCGTTGCACTCGAAACTGAAGCTTTCTTT.